The next 10 T cell receptor beta chains were all read from a single sample in a study of T cells in Graves' hyperthyroidism and ophthalmopathy. RNA transcripts gave rise to amplified TCR beta CDR3 regions. HTBI primers were employed in a first-round RT-PCR of the TCR CDR3. TCRdb reprocessed the multiplex PCR reads via MiXCR and lists one record per CDR3 protein. The data show 550,000 to 650,000 distinct CDR3 sequences, approximately 13% seen once. The specimen was blood. These receptors originate from a woman in her 30s with Graves' hyperthyroidism that later progressed to Graves' ophthalmopathy.

In its sample, this clonotype was seen many times. The chain recombines TRBV27 with TRBJ1-6, with 7 bases aligning to TRBD1. Per germline, CDR1 MNHEY and CDR2 SMNVEV (reference sequence). Trimming removed 3 bases from V and 7 bases from J; junction bases left unmatched: 9. This CDR3 has 16 amino acids. The CDR3: CASSLGAGTANSPLHF. Here the CDR3 DNA reads TGTGCCAGCAGTTTGGGTGCCGGGACAGCCAATTCACCCCTCCACTTT.

The V gene is TRBV24-1, the J gene TRBJ2-5, with 7 bases matching TRBD2. The V gene's germline CDR1 is KGHDR and CDR2 SFDVKD. The trim removed 3 bases at V and 6 bases at J, leaving 3 bases unmatched. This CDR3 region has 13 residues. The CDR3 reads CATSDRAGQTQYF. The CDR3 bases are TGTGCCACCAGTGATAGAGCGGGGCAGACCCAGTACTTC.

In its sample, this clonotype was seen many times. The rearrangement joins TRBV7-2 to TRBJ2-7; no clear D gene. Trimming removed 2 bases from V and 0 bases from J, with 17 bases in between. Germline V lookup: CDR1 SGHTA, CDR2 FQGNSA. The CDR3 spans 17 residues. As DNA, the CDR3 is TGTGCCAGCAGCTTAACCAACGACGTGAGTAGCTCCTACGAGCAGTACTTC. This translates into CASSLTNDVSSSYEQYF.

This clonotype has a count of ten or more. The chain has TRBV2 and TRBJ1-2; 8 nucleotides align to TRBD1. The CDR3 covers 15 residues. Germline-derived CDR1 and CDR2 are SNHLY and FYNNEI. Unmatched junction bases numbered 9, after V lost 5 bases and J lost 4 bases. This chain's CDR3 is CASSSDRAVTYGYTF. The CDR3 nucleotides are TGTGCCAGCAGTTCGGACAGGGCTGTGACCTATGGCTACACCTTC.

This clonotype was seen ten or more times. The gene calls are TRBV2 and TRBJ2-3; 9 positions match TRBD1. Germline V gives CDR1 SNHLY, CDR2 FYNNEI. The CDR3 is 15 amino acids. After removal of 8 bases from V and 4 bases from J, the junction contained 10 bases not matched to a gene. CDR3 residues: CASSGDRVFADTQYF. As DNA, the CDR3 is TGTGCCAGCTCCGGGGACAGGGTTTTCGCAGATACGCAGTATTTT. The variable domain in full, with the rest retrieved from reference TRBV2 and TRBJ2-3, is EPEVTQTPSHQVTQMGQEVILRCVPISNHLYFYWYRQILGQKVEFLVSFYNNEISEKSEIFDDQFSVERPDGSNFTLKIRSTKLEDSAMYFCASSGDRVFADTQYFGPGTRLTVL.

V usage is TRBV7-6 and J usage is TRBJ2-2; D is uncertain. CDR3 size: 15 residues. CDR1 is SGHVS, CDR2 FNYEAQ, per germline. Trimming left V 9 bases short and J 2 bases short, with 16 bases between. In nucleotides, the CDR3 is TGTGCCAGTCTCCCCCTTCCAGGCAACACCGGGGAGCTGTTTTTT. Translation gives CASLPLPGNTGELFF.

The chain carries TRBV11-3 and TRBJ2-1; 12 nucleotides match TRBD2. The V segment lost 5 bases and the J segment 10 bases; nucleotides outside the gene matches: 9. CDR1 is SGHNT, CDR2 YENEEA, per germline. The CDR3 runs to 15 residues. In DNA, the CDR3 is TGTGCCAGCAGCCGAGGACTAGCGGGACCCAGCGAGCAGTTCTTC. Translating gives CASSRGLAGPSEQFF.

This clonotype has at least ten counts. J is TRBJ1-1 and V is TRBV7-9; 8 bases agree with TRBD1. Germline V gives CDR1 SEHNR, CDR2 FQNEAQ (reference sequence). CDR3 size: 14 residues. After removal of 6 bases from V and 5 bases from J, the junction contained 8 bases not matched to a gene. The CDR3 sequence is CASRQTGGETEAFF. The DNA for the CDR3 is TGTGCCAGCAGGCAAACAGGGGGGGAAACTGAAGCTTTCTTT.

This clonotype was recorded at least ten times. The genes are TRBV12-3 or TRBV12-4 and TRBJ1-1; weak D call: TRBD1 (5 bases). CDR3 length: 14 residues. V gave up 3 bases and J gave up 3 bases, with 11 bases separating them. CDR3 protein: CASSFPGTYTEAFF. In DNA, the CDR3 is TGTGCCAGCAGTTTCCCAGGGACTTACACTGAAGCTTTCTTT.

V and J are TRBV6-5 and TRBJ2-7; 9 bases map to TRBD1. The V segment lost 0 bases and the J segment 11 bases; nucleotides outside the gene matches: 11. Germline V gene sequence: CDR1 MNHEY, CDR2 SVGAGI. CDR3 length: 15 amino acids. The CDR3 nucleotides read TGTGCCAGCAGTTACTCCCCCGGACAGGGGTGGGAGAAGTACTTC. Protein sequence: CASSYSPGQGWEKYF.